This TCR beta chain is drawn from a study of PD-1 blockade in classical Hodgkin lymphoma. Overall study: Every 2 weeks, patients got 3 mg/kg intravenous nivolumab.

No patient escaped relapse after autologous stem cell transplantation, and brentuximab vedotin exposure varied. Profiling relied on immunoSEQ multiplex PCR, and the TCRdb table lists in-frame clones only, not all of them. The sample records about 97,000 clones, over 80% being singletons. Worth noting for this clone: What it recognizes is unknown.

V was cut by 0 bases and J by 4 bases, with 10 bases left in between. Germline lookup yields CDR1 SGHRS and CDR2 YFSETQ. The CDR3 has 15 amino acids. Findings and limits, study-wide: Complete responders' diversity at baseline resembled that of newly diagnosed patients. There was a significant rise in CD4+ TCR diversity by C4D1, with no such rise for CD8+. In newly diagnosed patients, baseline TCR diversity was reportedly below that of healthy donors.

The sample was peripheral blood mononuclear cells (PBMCs), taken at baseline. V usage is TRBV5-1 and J usage is TRBJ2-2, with D uncertain. The clonotype originates from a human donor with classical Hodgkin lymphoma. The CDR3 coding sequence is TGCGCCAGCAGCTTGGCCAAGGGAACCACCGGGGAGCTGTTTTTT. This codes for CASSLAKGTTGELFF. Looking up the rest from reference TRBV5-1 and TRBJ2-2 gives the full variable domain: KAGVTQTPRYLIKTRGQQVTLSCSPISGHRSVSWYQQTPGQGLQFLFEYFSETQRNKGNFPGRFSGRQFSNSRSEMNVSTLELGDSALYLCASSLAKGTTGELFFGEGSRLTVL.